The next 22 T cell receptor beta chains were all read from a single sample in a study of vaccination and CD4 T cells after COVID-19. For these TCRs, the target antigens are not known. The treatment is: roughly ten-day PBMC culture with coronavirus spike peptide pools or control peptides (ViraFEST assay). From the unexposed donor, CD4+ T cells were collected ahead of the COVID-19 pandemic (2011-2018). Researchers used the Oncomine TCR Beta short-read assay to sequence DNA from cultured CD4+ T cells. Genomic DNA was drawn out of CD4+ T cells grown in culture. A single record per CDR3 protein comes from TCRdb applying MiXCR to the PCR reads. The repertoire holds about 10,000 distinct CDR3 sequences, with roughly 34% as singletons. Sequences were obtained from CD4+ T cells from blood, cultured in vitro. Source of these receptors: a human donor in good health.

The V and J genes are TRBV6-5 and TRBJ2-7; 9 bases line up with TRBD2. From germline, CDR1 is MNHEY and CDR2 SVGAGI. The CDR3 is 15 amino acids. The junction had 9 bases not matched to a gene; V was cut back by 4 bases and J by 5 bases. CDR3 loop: CASSSLAGVGDEQYF. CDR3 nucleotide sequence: TGTGCCAGCAGTTCGTTAGCGGGAGTGGGCGACGAGCAGTACTTC.

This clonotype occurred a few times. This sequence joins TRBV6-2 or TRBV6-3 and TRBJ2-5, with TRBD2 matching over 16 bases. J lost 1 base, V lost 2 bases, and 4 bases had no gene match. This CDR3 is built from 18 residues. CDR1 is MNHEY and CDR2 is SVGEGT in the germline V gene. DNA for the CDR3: TGTGCCAGCAGTTACGGGGGACTAGCGGGAGGGCCCCAAGAGACCCAGTACTTC. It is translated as CASSYGGLAGGPQETQYF.

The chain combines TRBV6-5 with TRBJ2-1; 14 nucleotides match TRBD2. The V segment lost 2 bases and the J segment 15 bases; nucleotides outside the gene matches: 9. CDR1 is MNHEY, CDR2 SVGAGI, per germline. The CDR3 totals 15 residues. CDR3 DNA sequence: TGTGCCAGCAGTTACCCGGGACTAGCGGGAGTCCGTCTGTTCTTC. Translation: CASSYPGLAGVRLFF.

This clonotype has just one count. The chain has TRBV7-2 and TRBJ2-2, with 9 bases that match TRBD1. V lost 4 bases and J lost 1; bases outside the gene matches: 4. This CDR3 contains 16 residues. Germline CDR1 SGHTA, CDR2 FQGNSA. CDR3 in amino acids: CASSSRTGVNTGELFF. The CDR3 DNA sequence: TGTGCCAGCAGCTCCCGGACAGGGGTGAACACCGGGGAGCTGTTTTTT. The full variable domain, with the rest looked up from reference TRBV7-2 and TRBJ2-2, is GAGVSQSPSNKVTEKGKDVELRCDPISGHTALYWYRQSLGQGLEFLIYFQGNSAPDKSGLPSDRFSAERTGGSVSTLTIQRTQQEDSAVYLCASSSRTGVNTGELFFGEGSRLTVL.

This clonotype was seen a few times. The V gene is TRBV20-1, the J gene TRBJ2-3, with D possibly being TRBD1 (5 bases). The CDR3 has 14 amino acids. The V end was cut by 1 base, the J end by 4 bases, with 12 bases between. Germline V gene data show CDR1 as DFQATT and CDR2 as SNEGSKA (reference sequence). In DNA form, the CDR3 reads TGCAGTGCTAGAGCGACAGACGAGGCAGATACGCAGTATTTT. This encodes CSARATDEADTQYF.

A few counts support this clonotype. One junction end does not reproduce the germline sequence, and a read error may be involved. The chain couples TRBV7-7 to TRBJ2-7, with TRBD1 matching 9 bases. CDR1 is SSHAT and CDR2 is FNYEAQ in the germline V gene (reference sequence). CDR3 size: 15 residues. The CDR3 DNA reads TGTGCTAGCAGCCCGGGACAGGGAAGCTCCTACGAGCAGTACTTC. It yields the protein CASSPGQGSSYEQYF.

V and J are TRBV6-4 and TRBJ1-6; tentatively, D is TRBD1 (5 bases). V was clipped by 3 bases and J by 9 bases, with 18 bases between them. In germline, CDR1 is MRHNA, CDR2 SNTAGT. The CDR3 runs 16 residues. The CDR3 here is CASSESSLRVGSPLHF. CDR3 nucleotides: TGTGCCAGCAGTGAATCCTCCCTCAGGGTGGGTTCACCCCTCCACTTT.

The chain's CDR3 is CASRRRGQGNEQYF. The CDR3 nucleotides read TGTGCCAGTAGAAGAAGAGGACAGGGTAACGAGCAGTACTTC. The genes are TRBV19 and TRBJ2-1; 8 positions match TRBD1. Matching the DNA end better, TRBJ2-7 makes the J call doubtful. Germline lookup yields CDR1 LNHDA and CDR2 SQIVND (reference sequence). The CDR3 extends over 14 amino acids.

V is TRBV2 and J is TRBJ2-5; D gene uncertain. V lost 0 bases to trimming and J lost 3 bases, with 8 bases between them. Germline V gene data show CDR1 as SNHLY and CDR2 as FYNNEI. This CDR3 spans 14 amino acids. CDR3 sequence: CASSEARLEETQYF. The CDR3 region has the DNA TGTGCCAGCAGTGAAGCCAGGCTGGAAGAGACCCAGTACTTC.

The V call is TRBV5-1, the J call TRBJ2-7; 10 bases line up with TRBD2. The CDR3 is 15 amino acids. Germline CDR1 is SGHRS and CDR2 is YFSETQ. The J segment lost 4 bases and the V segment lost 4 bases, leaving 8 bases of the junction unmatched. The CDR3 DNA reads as TGCGCCAGCAGCACAACTAGCGGGACCATATACGAGCAGTACTTC. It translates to CASSTTSGTIYEQYF. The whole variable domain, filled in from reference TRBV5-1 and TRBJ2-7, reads KAGVTQTPRYLIKTRGQQVTLSCSPISGHRSVSWYQQTPGQGLQFLFEYFSETQRNKGNFPGRFSGRQFSNSRSEMNVSTLELGDSALYLCASSTTSGTIYEQYFGPGTRLTVT.

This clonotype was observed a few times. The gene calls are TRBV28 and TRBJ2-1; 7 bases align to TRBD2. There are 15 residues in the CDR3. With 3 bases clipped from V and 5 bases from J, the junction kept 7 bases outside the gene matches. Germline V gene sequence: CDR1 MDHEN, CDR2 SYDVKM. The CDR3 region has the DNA TGTGCCAGCAGTTTGGGAGGGAACGGGGACAATGAGCAGTTCTTC. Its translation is CASSLGGNGDNEQFF.

CDR3 region: CASSYSPAGLSYNEQFF. CDR3 in DNA: TGTGCCAGCAGTTACTCCCCAGCGGGGCTCAGTTACAATGAGCAGTTCTTC. The rearrangement joins TRBV6-2 or TRBV6-3 to TRBJ2-1; the match to TRBD2 covers 7 bases. V lost 0 bases, J lost 4 bases, and 9 bases stayed unmatched. Germline V lookup: CDR1 MNHEY, CDR2 SVGEGT. The CDR3 is made up of 17 amino acids.

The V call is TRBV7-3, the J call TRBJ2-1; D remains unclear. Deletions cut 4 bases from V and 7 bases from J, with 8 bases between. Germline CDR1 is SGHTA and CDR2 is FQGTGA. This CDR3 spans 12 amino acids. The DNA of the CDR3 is TGTGCCAGCAGCTCTGGACGGAATGAGCAGTTCTTC. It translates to CASSSGRNEQFF.

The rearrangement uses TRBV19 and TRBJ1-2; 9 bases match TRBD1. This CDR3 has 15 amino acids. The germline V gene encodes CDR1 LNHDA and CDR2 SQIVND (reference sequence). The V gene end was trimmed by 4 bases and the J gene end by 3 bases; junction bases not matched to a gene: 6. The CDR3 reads CASSNPGQGYYGYTF. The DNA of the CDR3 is TGTGCCAGTAGTAATCCGGGACAGGGATACTATGGCTACACCTTC.

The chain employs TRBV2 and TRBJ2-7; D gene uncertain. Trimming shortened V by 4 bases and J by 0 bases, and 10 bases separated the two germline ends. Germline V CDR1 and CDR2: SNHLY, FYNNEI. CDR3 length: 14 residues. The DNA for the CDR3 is TGTGCCAGCAGTGCCCAAGCGCTCTCCTACGAGCAGTACTTC. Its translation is CASSAQALSYEQYF.

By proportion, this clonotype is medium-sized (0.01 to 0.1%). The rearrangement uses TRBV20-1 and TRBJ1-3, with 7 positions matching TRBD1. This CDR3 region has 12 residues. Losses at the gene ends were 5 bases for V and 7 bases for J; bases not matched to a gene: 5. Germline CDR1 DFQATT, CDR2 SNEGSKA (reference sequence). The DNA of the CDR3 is TGCAGTGCTCGACAGGGAGGTAACACCATATATTTT. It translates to CSARQGGNTIYF.

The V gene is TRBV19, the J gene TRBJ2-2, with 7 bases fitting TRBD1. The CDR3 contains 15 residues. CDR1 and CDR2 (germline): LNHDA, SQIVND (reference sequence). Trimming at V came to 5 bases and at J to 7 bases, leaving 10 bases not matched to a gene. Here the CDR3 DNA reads TGTGCCAGTAGTTTATACAGGGGCCCTAACGGGGAGCTGTTTTTT. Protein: CASSLYRGPNGELFF.

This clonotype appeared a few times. CDR3 amino acids: CASTLTTGTEAFF. The CDR3 nucleotides are TGTGCCAGTACCCTCACTACGGGCACTGAAGCTTTCTTT. V and J are TRBV19 and TRBJ1-1; D is uncertain. CDR3 length equals 13 residues. CDR1 is LNHDA, CDR2 SQIVND, per germline (reference sequence). V lost 7 bases, J lost 4 bases, and 13 bases lay in between.

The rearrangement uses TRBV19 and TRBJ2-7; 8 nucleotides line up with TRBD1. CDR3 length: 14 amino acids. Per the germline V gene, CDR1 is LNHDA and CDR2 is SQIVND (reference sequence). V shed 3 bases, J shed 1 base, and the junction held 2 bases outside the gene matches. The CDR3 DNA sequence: TGTGCCAGTAGTATCAGGGGGCCTTCCTACGAGCAGTACTTC. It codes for CASSIRGPSYEQYF.

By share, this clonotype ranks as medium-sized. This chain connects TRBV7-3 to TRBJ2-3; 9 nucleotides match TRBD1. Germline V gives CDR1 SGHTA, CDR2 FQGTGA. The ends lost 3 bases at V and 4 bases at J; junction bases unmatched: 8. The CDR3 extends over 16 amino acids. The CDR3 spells CASSLAGTGFADTQYF. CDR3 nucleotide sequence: TGTGCCAGCAGCTTGGCCGGGACAGGGTTCGCAGATACGCAGTATTTT.

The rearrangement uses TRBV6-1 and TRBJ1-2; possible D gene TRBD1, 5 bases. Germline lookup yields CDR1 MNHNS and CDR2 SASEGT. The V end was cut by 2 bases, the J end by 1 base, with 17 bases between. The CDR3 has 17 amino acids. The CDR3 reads CASSEKGQGRINYGYTF. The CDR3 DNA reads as TGTGCCAGCAGTGAAAAGGGGCAGGGACGGATTAACTATGGCTACACCTTC.

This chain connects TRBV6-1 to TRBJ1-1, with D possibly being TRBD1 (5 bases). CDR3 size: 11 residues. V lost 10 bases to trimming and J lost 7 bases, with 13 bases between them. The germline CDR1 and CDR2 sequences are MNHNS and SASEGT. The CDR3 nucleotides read TGTGCCACCTCTTATGGGGGTGAAGCTTTCTTT. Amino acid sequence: CATSYGGEAFF.